One T cell receptor (beta chain) is described in this entry. These data originate in a study of identical twins. J gave up 4 bases and V 7 bases, and 12 bases lay outside the gene matches. The CDR3 spans 16 residues. Per the germline V gene, CDR1 is MNHGY and CDR2 is SAAAGT. TCRdb processed the 5' RACE reads anew with MiXCR; each CDR3 protein has one entry. The profile shows hundreds of thousands of distinct CDR3 sequences, approximately 18% of them singletons. The same specimen was also included in a second study, on T cells expressing NK-cell markers.

The chain is built from TRBV6-8 and TRBJ2-1, with 8 bases aligning to TRBD1. Material for sequencing was PBMCs. This TCR came from a woman under 30 in good health. The CDR3 coding sequence is TGTGCCAGCATCTTCCGCGGGACAGGTCCGTACAATGAGCAGTTCTTC. Amino acids: CASIFRGTGPYNEQFF.